These 11 T cell receptor beta chains came from one sample sequenced in a study of beta chain features in type 1 diabetes. As every portion of the isolated RNA was reverse transcribed, the sequencing read expressed TCRB transcripts. Generated by immunoSEQ multiplex PCR, the TCRdb table keeps only in-frame clones and is missing some. This sample has roughly 170,000 clones, with around 13% found just once. Material: central memory CD4+ T cells from blood. The receptors were gathered from a young woman in good health.

In DNA, the CDR3 is TGTGCCAGCAGTTACTCAGGGGCTACCGTGGTGTCCCAGTACTTC. As protein: CASSYSGATVVSQYF. This sequence joins TRBV6-5 and TRBJ2-5, with D possibly being TRBD1 (5 bases). Per the germline V gene, CDR1 is MNHEY and CDR2 is SVGAGI. The V end was cut by 0 bases, the J end by 9 bases, with 17 bases between. The CDR3 loop spans 15 amino acids.

This clone came up many times. This chain connects TRBV7-2 to TRBJ1-1, with D tentatively TRBD1 (5 bases). V was pared by 1 base and J by 10 bases, with 13 bases between. Germline V gene data show CDR1 as SGHTA and CDR2 as FQGNSA. The CDR3 length is 13 residues. The CDR3 coding sequence is TGTGCCAGCAGCTTAGGGACACCAAGGGGAGCTTTCTTT. Its translation: CASSLGTPRGAFF.

This clone has more than one count but fewer than ten. The chain employs TRBV29-1 and TRBJ2-7; 9 nucleotides align to TRBD1. CDR1 and CDR2 from the germline V gene are SQVTM and ANQGSEA. V lost 4 bases, J lost 7 bases, and 14 bases stayed unmatched. CDR3 size: 15 residues. The CDR3 is CSVARTGVDLGEQYF. CDR3 DNA sequence: TGCAGCGTTGCAAGGACAGGGGTGGACTTGGGGGAGCAGTACTTC.

This rearrangement joins TRBV18 to TRBJ2-3; D is possibly TRBD2 (6 bases). The germline V gene encodes CDR1 KGHSH and CDR2 LQKENI. The CDR3 is made up of 14 amino acids. The ends were cut back, 3 bases at V and 6 bases at J, with 13 bases in the middle. CDR3 in DNA: TGTGCCAGCTCACCTCAAGCGGGCTCCGATACGCAGTATTTT. Residues: CASSPQAGSDTQYF.

This chain connects TRBV13 to TRBJ1-5; possibly TRBD1 for D (6 bases). The CDR3 covers 14 residues. Germline assignment: CDR1 PRHDT and CDR2 FYEKMQ (reference sequence). Trimming took 5 bases from V and 6 from J, leaving 14 bases between them. The DNA for the CDR3 is TGTGCCAGCAGCCAACAGGGCGGGGGTCAGCCCCAGCATTTT. Translated, it gives CASSQQGGGQPQHF.

This clone was observed a handful of times. The V gene is TRBV30, the J gene TRBJ2-2, with D possibly matching TRBD1 (5 bases). This CDR3 spans 13 amino acids. Germline V gene lookup returns CDR1 GTSNPN and CDR2 SVGIG (reference sequence). V was trimmed by 3 bases and J by 5 bases, leaving 10 bases between them. The CDR3 DNA is TGTGCCTGGAGGCCCCAGGGAACCGGGGAGCTGTTTTTT. Amino acid sequence: CAWRPQGTGELFF.

This sequence joins TRBV12-5 and TRBJ2-7; 8 bases are shared with TRBD1. V trimming: 7 bases; J trimming: 2 bases; junction bases outside the gene matches: 7. CDR3 length: 14 residues. The germline CDR1 and CDR2 sequences are LGHNT and FRNRAP. Here the CDR3 DNA reads TGTGCTAGTGCCCCGGACAGGGCACCCTACGAGCAGTACTTC. Translated: CASAPDRAPYEQYF.

A few counts support this clone. The CDR3 DNA sequence: TGTGCCAGCAGTGAGCCGGGGTTTGGGGACTATGGCTACACCTTC. Its translation is CASSEPGFGDYGYTF. The gene calls are TRBV25-1 and TRBJ1-2, with D uncertain. Germline CDR1 is MGHDK and CDR2 is SYGVNS. The CDR3 is 15 amino acids. Trimming took 3 bases from V and 3 from J, leaving 14 bases between them.

This clone was found a few times. The chain links TRBV28 to TRBJ1-2; no reliable D call. This CDR3 comprises 12 residues. V was clipped by 0 bases and J by 7 bases, with 6 bases between them. Germline V gives CDR1 MDHEN, CDR2 SYDVKM. CDR3 loop: CASSLWQAGYTF. The CDR3 DNA sequence: TGTGCCAGCAGTTTATGGCAGGCTGGCTACACCTTC.

The chain joins TRBV30 to TRBJ1-2; no firm D call. The CDR3 totals 11 residues. The V gene lost 5 bases and the J gene lost 0 bases, with 4 bases spanning the gap. Germline CDR1 GTSNPN, CDR2 SVGIG (reference sequence). CDR3 nucleotide sequence: TGTGCCTGGCTTGCTAACTATGGCTACACCTTC. Translated, it gives CAWLANYGYTF.

In its sample, this clone was seen a few times. The V and J genes are TRBV23-1 and TRBJ2-5; 7 bases align to TRBD1. TRBV23-1 is sorted into the ORF group, with uncertain function. Germline trimming cut 4 bases from V and 5 bases from J; bases unmatched to any gene: 13. The length of the CDR3 is 16 residues. CDR3 in amino acids: CASSLRDSSRGETQYF. The CDR3 region has the DNA TGCGCCAGCAGTCTCCGGGACAGCTCAAGGGGGGAGACCCAGTACTTC.